Listed here is a single T cell receptor beta chain. Its antigen remains unknown. This sample was included in a study of shared clonotypes between healthy human individuals. As defined, naive CD8 cells were CD45RO-negative and positively selected for CCR7, with terminally differentiated effector memory CD45RA+ cells excluded. The protocol was immunoSEQ multiplex PCR, while the TCRdb copy is restricted to in-frame clones and leaves out a portion. The repertoire holds nearly 2 million clones, with about 95% as singletons. CDR3 length: 18 amino acids. CDR1 is KGHSH, CDR2 LQKENI, per germline. V lost 2 bases and J lost 0; bases outside the gene matches: 10. Study-level results: Sequencing depth was expected to influence donor clonotype sharing. Generation of non-shared clonotypes was less probable than generation of clonotypes shared by all four donors. Across a handful of donors, naive CD4 shared 5% to 6%, naive CD8 around 3.8%, memory CD4 approximately 2.5%, memory CD8 more than 0.35%. The researchers took only blood, and tissue repertoires probably look different.

V gene TRBV18 combines with J gene TRBJ2-1; 7 bases agree with TRBD2. Sequences were obtained from naive CD8+ T cells sorted from blood. The clonotype comes from a man aged 18 to 30 in good health. The CDR3 DNA reads as TGTGCCAGCTCACCAACCGGTGTCGGGACTAACTCCTACAATGAGCAGTTCTTC. It specifies CASSPTGVGTNSYNEQFF.